This is a list of T cell receptor beta chains from one sample in a study of regulatory T cells in long-lasting Graves disease. TCRdb reprocessed the multiplex PCR reads via MiXCR and lists one record per CDR3 protein. Of 400,000 to 500,000 distinct CDR3 sequences listed, around 20% were seen once; the top ten hold 13% to 15%. The material sequenced was peripheral blood mononuclear cells (PBMCs), taken when the disease was refractory, from a patient treated with antithyroid drugs. All receptors come from a female donor with Graves disease. Both conserved end residues are part of each CDR3. The order of the fields is clone size, V gene, D gene, J gene, CDR3 protein, CDR3 DNA. A D gene is named only where the DNA matches it firmly. Expanded clones are given a class, and other clones once, few, many or no size at all.

>many|TRBV28|-|TRBJ2-7
CASTPLAGRAYEQYF
TGTGCCAGCACTCCTCTCGCGGGCAGAGCCTACGAGCAGTACTTC
>-|TRBV6-5|-|TRBJ2-7
CASSRLGRLEQYF
TGTGCCAGCAGCCGACTGGGTCGTCTCGAGCAGTACTTC
>many|TRBV7-2|-|TRBJ2-7
CASSLIPVSAISSYEQYF
TGTGCCAGCAGCTTAATACCCGTGTCAGCGATCAGCTCCTACGAGCAGTACTTC
>many|TRBV30|-|TRBJ2-2
CASLSERAWNGELFF
TGTGCCTCTCTCAGCGAGCGGGCATGGAATGGGGAGCTGTTTTTT
>many|TRBV15|TRBD1|TRBJ1-5
CATSREGGQGSNQPQHF
TGTGCCACCAGCAGAGAGGGAGGACAGGGAAGCAATCAGCCCCAGCATTTT
>many|TRBV15|TRBD1|TRBJ2-7
CATSRSQGAYEQYF
TGTGCCACCAGCAGATCCCAGGGGGCCTACGAGCAGTACTTC
>few|TRBV5-8|-|TRBJ2-6
CASSPKTGRSSGANVLTF
TGTGCCAGCAGCCCGAAGACGGGACGGAGCTCTGGGGCCAACGTCCTGACTTTC
>many|TRBV4-1|TRBD1|TRBJ1-5
CASSPGQGAYQPQHF
TGCGCCAGCAGCCCCGGACAGGGGGCCTATCAGCCCCAGCATTTT
>few|TRBV6-1|-|TRBJ1-5
CASSVQANQPQHF
TGTGCCAGCAGTGTCCAGGCTAATCAGCCCCAGCATTTT
>-|TRBV25-1|TRBD1|TRBJ1-2
CASSLQGGRGYTF
TGTGCCAGCAGTCTACAGGGGGGTAGAGGCTACACCTTC
>many|TRBV28|-|TRBJ2-2
CASVGVVGELFF
TGTGCCAGCGTAGGGGTGGTCGGGGAGCTGTTTTTT
>few|TRBV5-8|-|TRBJ1-1
CASSFYLMGEKNTEAFF
TGTGCCAGCAGCTTCTACCTCATGGGGGAAAAAAACACTGAAGCTTTCTTT
>few|TRBV5-4|-|TRBJ1-3
CASSLLSVGGSGNTIYF
TGTGCCAGCAGCTTGTTGTCGGTAGGGGGGAGCGGAAACACCATATATTTT
>few|TRBV29-1|-|TRBJ2-2
CSVGGGRGVSGELFF
TGCAGCGTTGGAGGAGGGAGAGGGGTATCCGGGGAGCTGTTTTTT
>-|TRBV9|-|TRBJ2-2
CASSAGGEVNTGELFF
TGTGCCAGCAGCGCTGGAGGGGAGGTGAACACCGGGGAGCTGTTTTTT
>few|TRBV29-1|-|TRBJ2-1
CSVEGIGDGLTFYNEQFF
TGCAGCGTTGAAGGAATAGGGGATGGGCTGACTTTCTACAATGAGCAGTTCTTC
>-|TRBV6-1|-|TRBJ2-1
CASSDLLNEQFF
TGTGCCAGCAGTGATCTCCTCAATGAGCAGTTCTTC
>-|TRBV27|-|TRBJ2-1
CASSFGGTGEQFF
TGTGCCAGCAGTTTCGGCGGTACAGGAGAGCAGTTCTTC
>-|TRBV5-1|-|TRBJ2-1
CASYGGQRYNEQFF
TGCGCCAGCTACGGGGGGCAGCGATACAATGAGCAGTTCTTC
>few|TRBV15|-|TRBJ1-4
CATSSGTPATNEKLFF
TGTGCCACCAGCAGCGGGACACCAGCAACTAATGAAAAACTGTTTTTT
>-|TRBV6-5|-|TRBJ2-7
CASSYSRWDEQYF
TGTGCCAGCAGTTACTCGAGATGGGACGAGCAGTACTTC
>-|TRBV3-1|-|TRBJ2-2
CASSQELTGELFF
TGTGCCAGCAGCCAAGAGCTCACCGGGGAGCTGTTTTTT
>many|TRBV12-3/TRBV12-4|-|TRBJ2-5
CASSLSRETQYF
TGTGCCAGCAGTTTATCGCGAGAGACCCAGTACTTC
>many|TRBV7-8|-|TRBJ2-5
CASSLGKAFPVEETQYF
TGTGCCAGCAGCTTAGGGAAAGCCTTTCCAGTCGAAGAGACCCAGTACTTC
>many|TRBV27|TRBD1|TRBJ2-7
CASKRQGPYEQYF
TGTGCCAGCAAGAGACAGGGCCCCTACGAGCAGTACTTC
>-|TRBV19|-|TRBJ1-5
CASSLGEHSNQPQHF
TGTGCCAGTAGTTTGGGCGAGCATAGCAATCAGCCCCAGCATTTT
>many|TRBV20-1|-|TRBJ1-5
CSARVQTDQPQHF
TGCAGTGCTAGAGTCCAAACAGATCAGCCCCAGCATTTT
>-|TRBV5-1|-|TRBJ1-1
CASSPTGQTMNTEAFF
TGCGCCAGCAGCCCTACCGGACAGACCATGAACACTGAAGCTTTCTTT
>many|TRBV19|TRBD1|TRBJ1-5
CASSKSSGTGVGNQPQHF
TGTGCCAGTAGTAAATCATCCGGGACAGGGGTCGGAAATCAGCCCCAGCATTTT
>many|TRBV9|-|TRBJ2-5
CASSVYDEETQYF
TGTGCCAGCAGCGTGTATGACGAAGAGACCCAGTACTTC
>-|TRBV3-1|-|TRBJ2-1
CASSQGGVRPQFF
TGTGCCAGCAGCCAAGGCGGAGTGCGGCCACAGTTCTTC
>many|TRBV29-1|-|TRBJ2-7
CSGTADYEQYF
TGCAGCGGTACGGCGGACTACGAGCAGTACTTC
>many|TRBV28|TRBD1|TRBJ1-5
CASSRGQGVQPQHF
TGTGCCAGCAGCAGGGGACAGGGGGTTCAGCCCCAGCATTTT
>-|TRBV7-9|TRBD1|TRBJ1-2
CASSIDRVAGYTF
TGTGCCAGCAGCATCGACAGGGTGGCAGGCTACACCTTC
>few|TRBV5-1|TRBD1|TRBJ2-1
CASSLGQGLDEQFF
TGCGCCAGCAGCCTAGGACAGGGGCTGGATGAGCAGTTCTTC
>many|TRBV20-1|-|TRBJ2-7
CSARDFANYEQYF
TGCAGTGCTCGGGACTTTGCTAACTACGAGCAGTACTTC
>many|TRBV28|-|TRBJ1-5
CASRYGTGNQPQHF
TGTGCCAGCAGGTATGGGACGGGAAATCAGCCCCAGCATTTT
>many|TRBV12-3/TRBV12-4|-|TRBJ2-5
CASSTRTEETQYF
TGTGCCAGCAGTACAAGGACTGAGGAGACCCAGTACTTC
>-|TRBV28|TRBD1|TRBJ1-1
CASTPPPGQGVAFF
TGTGCCAGCACCCCCCCCCCGGGACAGGGGGTGGCTTTCTTT
>-|TRBV9|-|TRBJ1-6
CASSVSDKPNSPLHF
TGTGCCAGCAGCGTATCTGACAAACCTAATTCACCCCTCCACTTT
>few|TRBV6-2/TRBV6-3|-|TRBJ2-7
CASSKTKYYEQYF
TGTGCCAGCAGCAAGACAAAATACTACGAGCAGTACTTC